These 30 T cell receptor beta chains came from one sample sequenced in a study of cytomegalovirus exposure and HLA in healthy donors. PCR was performed using 60 Vbeta and 13 Jbeta primers. Assay used: immunoSEQ multiplex PCR; TCRdb lists only in-frame clones, some missing. The sample lists roughly 150,000 clones, approximately 84% occurring once. Sequenced: PBMCs. These receptors all stem from a man younger than 40 in good health and CMV-seropositive.

The chain couples TRBV7-8 to TRBJ1-1; 8 bases map to TRBD1. This CDR3 comprises 12 residues. V shed 3 bases, J shed 7 bases, and the junction held 1 base outside the gene matches. The germline CDR1 and CDR2 sequences are SGHVS and FQNEAQ. Here the CDR3 DNA reads TGTGCCAGCAGCTTTACAGGGGGTGAAGCTTTCTTT. It specifies CASSFTGGEAFF. Full variable domain (outside the CDR3, taken from reference TRBV7-8 and TRBJ1-1): GAGVSQSPRYKVAKRGQDVALRCDPISGHVSLFWYQQALGQGPEFLTYFQNEAQLDKSGLPSDRFFAERPEGSVSTLKIQRTQQEDSAVYLCASSFTGGEAFFGQGTRLTVV.

The chain employs TRBV5-5 and TRBJ1-3; TRBD1 aligns across 9 bases. Per germline, CDR1 SGHKS and CDR2 YYEKEE (reference sequence). V lost 4 bases and J lost 4; bases outside the gene matches: 9. The CDR3 is made up of 16 amino acids. The CDR3 sequence: CASSALQGAGGNTIYF. The CDR3 DNA sequence: TGTGCCAGCAGCGCTTTACAGGGGGCCGGAGGAAACACCATATATTTT.

The rearrangement links TRBV27 to TRBJ2-7; 7 bases are a match to TRBD2. The CDR3 has 17 amino acids. The J segment lost 1 base and the V segment lost 2 bases, leaving 11 bases of the junction unmatched. CDR1 MNHEY and CDR2 SMNVEV come from the germline V gene (reference sequence). For the CDR3, the DNA is TGTGCCAGCAGTTTACTCCCCGGACCGGGGGGTTCCTACGAGCAGTACTTC. Protein product: CASSLLPGPGGSYEQYF.

The chain is built from TRBV5-5 and TRBJ2-1, with D unclear. V was clipped by 4 bases and J by 0 bases, with 5 bases between them. The CDR3 is 13 residues long. Per germline, CDR1 SGHKS and CDR2 YYEKEE (reference sequence). CDR3 nucleotides: TGTGCCAGCAGCCGTAGCTCCTACAATGAGCAGTTCTTC. Translation: CASSRSSYNEQFF.

This sequence joins TRBV7-2 and TRBJ2-2; D perhaps matches TRBD1 (5 bases). Germline V gives CDR1 SGHTA, CDR2 FQGNSA. Trimming removed 4 bases from V and 3 bases from J, with 21 bases in between. CDR3 length equals 18 residues. The DNA for the CDR3 is TGTGCCAGCAGCTCTTCAGTCTCATGGGGCAGCGACACCGGGGAGCTGTTTTTT. Translated, it gives CASSSSVSWGSDTGELFF. Combining the CDR3 with reference TRBV7-2 and TRBJ2-2 gives the whole variable domain GAGVSQSPSNKVTEKGKDVELRCDPISGHTALYWYRQSLGQGLEFLIYFQGNSAPDKSGLPSDRFSAERTGGSVSTLTIQRTQQEDSAVYLCASSSSVSWGSDTGELFFGEGSRLTVL.

This chain links TRBV6-6 with TRBJ1-3; 9 positions agree with TRBD1. Germline lookup yields CDR1 MNHNY and CDR2 SVGAGI (reference sequence). Trimming at V came to 5 bases and at J to 8 bases, leaving 10 bases not matched to a gene. This CDR3 contains 15 residues. The CDR3 here is CASSVRDRVSDTIYF. CDR3 DNA: TGTGCCAGCAGTGTACGGGACAGGGTGTCGGACACCATATATTTT.

This clone was counted once. This chain joins TRBV2 and TRBJ2-3, with a tentative D call TRBD2 (7 bases). The CDR3 has 14 residues. Trimming stripped 9 bases from V and 1 base from J, with 14 bases between. Germline V lookup: CDR1 SNHLY, CDR2 FYNNEI. The CDR3 is CASRGGARTDTQYF. CDR3 in DNA: TGTGCCAGTAGGGGGGGGGCCCGCACAGATACGCAGTATTTT.

This chain connects TRBV6-1 to TRBJ2-1, with a tentative D call TRBD2 (6 bases). V was pared by 6 bases and J by 0 bases, with 12 bases between. There are 15 residues in the CDR3. Germline assignment: CDR1 MNHNS and CDR2 SASEGT. CDR3 sequence (DNA): TGTGCCAGCAGACTAGCACCGAGCTCCTACAATGAGCAGTTCTTC. Protein: CASRLAPSSYNEQFF.

The chain joins TRBV6-5 to TRBJ1-1; the D is unclear. Trimming pared 10 bases from V and 9 bases from J, leaving 12 bases between. Germline CDR1 and CDR2: MNHEY and SVGAGI. There are 10 residues in the CDR3. In nucleotides, the CDR3 is TGTGCCACCTCCGGGGAGCAAGCTTTCTTT. Translating it yields CATSGEQAFF.

The V and J genes are TRBV11-2 and TRBJ1-4; D is undetermined. The CDR3 consists of 17 residues. V was shortened by 1 base and J by 0 bases, with 12 bases between the two germline ends. Germline loops: CDR1 SGHAT, CDR2 FQNNGV. CDR3 sequence: CASSLVTVNATNEKLFF. The CDR3 nucleotides are TGTGCCAGCAGCTTAGTTACGGTTAACGCAACTAATGAAAAACTGTTTTTT.

CDR3 DNA: TGTGCCAGCAGCTTAACTTTTTTAGCGGGAGAGTACACCGGGGAGCTGTTTTTT. Translated, it gives CASSLTFLAGEYTGELFF. The chain uses TRBV11-3 and TRBJ2-2; 9 nucleotides align to TRBD2. Germline V gene data show CDR1 as SGHNT and CDR2 as YENEEA. V shed 2 bases, J shed 3 bases, and the junction held 10 bases outside the gene matches. This CDR3 has 18 amino acids.

The gene calls are TRBV6-1 and TRBJ2-1, with 7 bases that match TRBD1. Trimming took 1 base from V and 6 from J; bases not matched to a gene: 9. This CDR3 region has 16 residues. Germline V gives CDR1 MNHNS, CDR2 SASEGT. The CDR3 nucleotides are TGTGCCAGCAGTGAAGGAGGGGGCTTCCCGCTCAATGAGCAGTTCTTC. It is translated as CASSEGGGFPLNEQFF.

This chain links TRBV5-4 with TRBJ1-6; the match to TRBD1 covers 10 bases. V dropped 0 bases and J dropped 4; count of bases not matched to a gene: 7. Germline V gene lookup returns CDR1 SGHNT and CDR2 YYREEE (reference sequence). The CDR3 is 18 residues long. Written as DNA, the CDR3 is TGTGCCAGCAGCTTGGGGACAGGGGGGATTCATTATAATTCACCCCTCCACTTT. It encodes CASSLGTGGIHYNSPLHF.

This clone was counted only a few times. The chain links TRBV27 to TRBJ1-1; D unresolved. Between the trimmed V and J ends, which lost 6 bases and 3 bases, there was a span of 11 bases. Germline V gene lookup returns CDR1 MNHEY and CDR2 SMNVEV (reference sequence). The CDR3 extends over 13 amino acids. CDR3: CASSVMADTEAFF. In nucleotides, the CDR3 is TGTGCCAGCAGCGTGATGGCCGACACTGAAGCTTTCTTT.

This clone appeared a few times. The rearrangement joins TRBV29-1 to TRBJ1-1, with D maybe TRBD1 (5 bases). V was trimmed by 4 bases and J by 10 bases, leaving 16 bases between them. Germline loops: CDR1 SQVTM, CDR2 ANQGSEA. The CDR3 is 12 amino acids. CDR3 loop: CSVVQGEVGAFF. CDR3 bases: TGCAGCGTTGTCCAGGGTGAGGTCGGAGCTTTCTTT.

The chain joins TRBV28 to TRBJ2-5, with TRBD1 matching 11 bases. The V gene end was trimmed by 7 bases and the J gene end by 3 bases; junction bases not matched to a gene: 10. The germline CDR1 and CDR2 sequences are MDHEN and SYDVKM. The CDR3 loop spans 16 amino acids. The CDR3, as DNA: TGTGCCAGCAACCCCGGGGGGACAGGGGGTAAAGAGACCCAGTACTTC. As protein: CASNPGGTGGKETQYF.

This clone appeared a few times. The CDR3, as DNA: TGCGCCAGCAGCCAAGAAGACGGAGGGGGGGACAATCAGCCCCAGCATTTT. Amino acids: CASSQEDGGGDNQPQHF. The chain recombines TRBV4-1 with TRBJ1-5, with a possible D match to TRBD1 (6 bases). Per germline, CDR1 MGHRA and CDR2 YSYEKL. V lost 0 bases and J lost 3, with 15 bases in between. The length of the CDR3 is 17 residues.

A word on this clone: At one boundary the junction diverges from the germline segment, which might be a read error. The chain couples TRBV7-9 to TRBJ2-7; D is perhaps TRBD1 (6 bases). Germline V gives CDR1 SEHNR, CDR2 FQNEAQ (reference sequence). The CDR3 spans 10 residues. The CDR3 nucleotides read TGTGCCAGCAGCGAATACAGGGCTACCTTC. Translation gives CASSEYRATF. Full variable domain (missing parts from reference TRBV7-9 and TRBJ2-7): DTGVSQNPRHKITKRGQNVTFRCDPISEHNRLYWYRQTLGQGPEFLTYFQNEAQLEKSRLLSDRFSAERPKGSFSTLEIQRTEQGDSAMYLCASSEYRATFGPGTRLTVT.

The V gene is TRBV9, the J gene TRBJ2-1, with TRBD2 identical over 14 bases. V shed 0 bases, J shed 11 bases, and the junction held 10 bases outside the gene matches. In germline, CDR1 is SGDLS, CDR2 YYNGEE. The CDR3 length is 17 residues. CDR3 sequence: CASSVGVGTSGSFKQFF. CDR3 DNA: TGTGCCAGCAGCGTAGGTGTGGGGACTAGCGGGAGTTTCAAGCAGTTCTTC.

The chain recombines TRBV19 with TRBJ1-2; a possible D gene is TRBD1 (6 bases). There are 13 residues in the CDR3. CDR1 and CDR2 from the germline V gene are LNHDA and SQIVND (reference sequence). V was clipped by 7 bases and J by 4 bases, with 13 bases between them. CDR3 residues: CASNPTGIYGYTF. CDR3 bases: TGTGCCAGTAACCCGACAGGAATCTATGGCTACACCTTC.

This sequence joins TRBV11-3 and TRBJ2-5, with TRBD1 as a possible D gene (6 bases). This CDR3 has 14 amino acids. The germline V gene has CDR1 SGHNT and CDR2 YENEEA. The germline V and J ends were trimmed by 5 bases and 1 base, with 11 bases remaining between them. In DNA form, the CDR3 reads TGTGCCAGCAGCCCCCACAGGGCCCAAGAGACCCAGTACTTC. Translating gives CASSPHRAQETQYF. The complete variable domain, with remaining parts taken from reference TRBV11-3 and TRBJ2-5, reads EAGVVQSPRYKIIEKKQPVAFWCNPISGHNTLYWYLQNLGQGPELLIRYENEEAVDDSQLPKDRFSAERLKGVDSTLKIQPAELGDSAVYLCASSPHRAQETQYFGPGTRLLVL.

The chain combines TRBV19 with TRBJ2-1, with TRBD2 matching over 7 bases. V was clipped by 6 bases and J by 2 bases; unmatched bases: 10. The length of the CDR3 is 16 residues. Germline values: CDR1 LNHDA, CDR2 SQIVND (reference sequence). CDR3 residues: CASSLRGGGPYNEQFF. The CDR3 DNA sequence: TGTGCCAGTAGCCTCCGCGGCGGGGGACCCTACAATGAGCAGTTCTTC.

The rearrangement links TRBV6-1 to TRBJ1-4, with 10 bases fitting TRBD1. CDR1 and CDR2 from the germline V gene are MNHNS and SASEGT. V was pared by 4 bases and J by 6 bases, with 5 bases of the junction left unmatched. The CDR3 spans 15 residues. The CDR3 nucleotides are TGTGCCAGCAGTGCCTCGGGACAGGGGTATGAAAAACTGTTTTTT. Translating gives CASSASGQGYEKLFF.

The rearrangement links TRBV12-5 to TRBJ2-1; TRBD2 matches at 9 bases. Per the germline V gene, CDR1 is LGHNT and CDR2 is FRNRAP. This CDR3 has 16 residues. The V and J ends lost 1 base and 9 bases, in that order; junction bases with no gene match: 10. The CDR3 protein is CASGLALAGPGGEQFF. Here the CDR3 DNA reads TGTGCTAGTGGTTTGGCTCTAGCGGGACCGGGCGGTGAGCAGTTCTTC.

CDR3 residues: CASSLGRASFGEQYF. CDR3 nucleotide sequence: TGTGCCAGCAGCTTAGGTCGGGCTAGCTTCGGCGAGCAGTACTTC. The rearrangement joins TRBV11-3 to TRBJ2-7; D is perhaps TRBD2 (5 bases). The length of the CDR3 is 15 residues. Trimming shortened V by 1 base and J by 6 bases, and 16 bases separated the two germline ends. Germline V gene lookup returns CDR1 SGHNT and CDR2 YENEEA.

V and J are TRBV9 and TRBJ1-2; perhaps TRBD1 as D (5 bases). The germline CDR1 and CDR2 sequences are SGDLS and YYNGEE. The CDR3 sequence is 12 residues long. Trimming stripped 3 bases from V and 5 bases from J, with 8 bases between. The CDR3: CASSAGQYGYTF. In nucleotides, the CDR3 is TGTGCCAGCAGCGCAGGGCAGTATGGCTACACCTTC.

The chain links TRBV5-4 to TRBJ2-2; 11 positions match TRBD2. The CDR3 consists of 17 residues. The junction had 12 bases not matched to a gene; V was cut back by 4 bases and J by 7 bases. Germline CDR1 is SGHNT and CDR2 is YYREEE (reference sequence). The CDR3 protein is CASSIDSLAGGFGELFF. In nucleotides, the CDR3 is TGTGCCAGCAGCATTGACAGCCTAGCGGGAGGATTCGGGGAGCTGTTTTTT.

This chain uses TRBV11-2 with TRBJ2-4; 10 bases are shared with TRBD2. The CDR3 consists of 18 residues. Germline assignment: CDR1 SGHAT and CDR2 FQNNGV. Trimming at V came to 5 bases and at J to 3 bases, leaving 13 bases not matched to a gene. The DNA for the CDR3 is TGTGCCAGCAGCCCATTACCGCCCGGGACTAGCGTCAAAAACATTCAGTACTTC. Protein: CASSPLPPGTSVKNIQYF.

The chain is built from TRBV29-1 and TRBJ2-5; 11 nucleotides match TRBD1. The CDR3 runs 14 residues. The ends lost 1 base at V and 4 bases at J; junction bases unmatched: 2. Germline CDR1 SQVTM, CDR2 ANQGSEA. The CDR3 sequence is CSVEAGTGGETQYF. Here the CDR3 DNA reads TGCAGCGTTGAAGCGGGGACAGGGGGAGAGACCCAGTACTTC.

The rearrangement uses TRBV5-4 and TRBJ2-1; D is undetermined. The CDR3 loop spans 13 amino acids. V was clipped by 0 bases and J by 5 bases, with 6 bases between them. Looked up from germline, CDR1 is SGHNT and CDR2 is YYREEE (reference sequence). This CDR3 reads CASSLGRNNEQFF. Here the CDR3 DNA reads TGTGCCAGCAGCTTGGGGCGGAACAATGAGCAGTTCTTC.